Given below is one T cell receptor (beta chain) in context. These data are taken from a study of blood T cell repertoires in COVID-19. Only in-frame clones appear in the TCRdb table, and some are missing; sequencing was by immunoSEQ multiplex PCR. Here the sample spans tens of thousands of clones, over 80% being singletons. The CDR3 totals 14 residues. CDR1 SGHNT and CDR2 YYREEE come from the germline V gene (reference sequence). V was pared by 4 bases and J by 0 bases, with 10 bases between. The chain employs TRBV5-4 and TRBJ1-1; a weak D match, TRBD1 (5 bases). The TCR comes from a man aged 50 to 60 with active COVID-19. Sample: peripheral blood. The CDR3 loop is CASSPPGLNTEAFF. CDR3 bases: TGTGCCAGCAGCCCCCCAGGGCTGAACACTGAAGCTTTCTTT.